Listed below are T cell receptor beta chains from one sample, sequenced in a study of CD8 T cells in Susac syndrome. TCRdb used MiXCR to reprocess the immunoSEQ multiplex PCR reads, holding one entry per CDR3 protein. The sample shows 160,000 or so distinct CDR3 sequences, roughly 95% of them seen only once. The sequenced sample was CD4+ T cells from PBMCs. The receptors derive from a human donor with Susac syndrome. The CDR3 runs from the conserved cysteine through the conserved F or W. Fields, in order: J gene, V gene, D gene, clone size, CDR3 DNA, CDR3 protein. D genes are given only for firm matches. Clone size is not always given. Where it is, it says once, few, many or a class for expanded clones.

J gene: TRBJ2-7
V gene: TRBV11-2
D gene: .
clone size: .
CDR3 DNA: TGTGCCAGCAGCCAGACCCTGGGGTACGAGCAGTACTTC
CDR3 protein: CASSQTLGYEQYF

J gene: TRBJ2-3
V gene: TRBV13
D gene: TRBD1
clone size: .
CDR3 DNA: TGTGCCAGCAGCTTCAAAGGGACAGGAAGGAGGGATACGCAGTATTTT
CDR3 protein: CASSFKGTGRRDTQYF

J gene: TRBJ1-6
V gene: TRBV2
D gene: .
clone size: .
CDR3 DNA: TGTGCCAGCAGGACCAGTTATAATTCACCCCTCCACTTT
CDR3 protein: CASRTSYNSPLHF

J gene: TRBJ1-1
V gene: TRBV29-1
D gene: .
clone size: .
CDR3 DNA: TGCAGCGTCCGACAGGCTTTGAACACTGAAGCTTTCTTT
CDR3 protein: CSVRQALNTEAFF

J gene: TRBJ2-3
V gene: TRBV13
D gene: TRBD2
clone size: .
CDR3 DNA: TGTGCCAGCAGCCTCCGGACTAGCGGGTGGGCGGATACGCAGTATTTT
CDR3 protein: CASSLRTSGWADTQYF

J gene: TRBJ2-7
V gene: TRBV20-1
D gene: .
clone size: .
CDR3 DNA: TGCAGTGCTAGATCCGGGACCAGGAAATACGAGCAGTACTTC
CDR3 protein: CSARSGTRKYEQYF

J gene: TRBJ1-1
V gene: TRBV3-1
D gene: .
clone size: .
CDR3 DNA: TGTGCCAGCAGCCAAACGGACACTGAAGCTTTCTTT
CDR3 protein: CASSQTDTEAFF

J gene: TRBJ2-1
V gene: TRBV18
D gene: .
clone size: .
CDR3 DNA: TGTGCCAGCTCACCGGGAGGGGGAACCTACAATGAGCAGTTCTTC
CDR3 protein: CASSPGGGTYNEQFF

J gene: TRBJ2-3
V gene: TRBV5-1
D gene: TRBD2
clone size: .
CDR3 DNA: TGCGCCAGCAGCTTGGCAACTAGCGGGGGCACAGATACGCAGTATTTT
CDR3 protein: CASSLATSGGTDTQYF

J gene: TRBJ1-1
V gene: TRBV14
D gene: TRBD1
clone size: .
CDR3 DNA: TGTGCCAGCAGCCGAGACAGGGTTACTGAAGCTTTCTTT
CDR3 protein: CASSRDRVTEAFF

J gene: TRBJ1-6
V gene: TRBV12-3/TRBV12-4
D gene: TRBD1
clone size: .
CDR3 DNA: TGTGCCAGCAGTTCCGGGACAGAGAATTCACCCCTCCACTTT
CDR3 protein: CASSSGTENSPLHF

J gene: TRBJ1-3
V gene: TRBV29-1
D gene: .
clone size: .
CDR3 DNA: TGCAGCGTTGAAAGTGGAAACACCATATATTTT
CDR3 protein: CSVESGNTIYF

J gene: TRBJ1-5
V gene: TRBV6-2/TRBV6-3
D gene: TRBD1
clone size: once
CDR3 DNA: TGTGCCAGCAGTTACGTGGGACAGGGGGACAATCAGCCCCAGCATTTT
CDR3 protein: CASSYVGQGDNQPQHF

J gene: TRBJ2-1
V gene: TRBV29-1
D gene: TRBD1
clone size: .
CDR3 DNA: TGCAGCGTCACACCAGGGACAGGGATCAATGAGCAGTTCTTC
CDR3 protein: CSVTPGTGINEQFF

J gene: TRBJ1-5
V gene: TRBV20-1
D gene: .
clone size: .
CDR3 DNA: TGCAGTGCTAGAGTAAGCAATCAGCCCCAGCATTTT
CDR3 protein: CSARVSNQPQHF

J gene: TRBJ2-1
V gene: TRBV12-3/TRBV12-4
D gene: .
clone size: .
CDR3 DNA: TGTGCCAGCAGGTCACAGGGCCATGAGCAGTTCTTC
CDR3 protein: CASRSQGHEQFF

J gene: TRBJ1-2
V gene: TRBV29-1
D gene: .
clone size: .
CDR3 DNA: TGCAGCGTTCGGGTAGGAGGGTATGGCTACACCTTC
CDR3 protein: CSVRVGGYGYTF

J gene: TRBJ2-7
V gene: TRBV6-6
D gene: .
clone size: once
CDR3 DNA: TGTGCCAGCAGGTACAGGGAACCCTACGAGCAGTACTTC
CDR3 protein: CASRYREPYEQYF

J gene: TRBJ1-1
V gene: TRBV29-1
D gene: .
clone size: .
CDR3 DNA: TGCAGCGTTGTTATCGGCCAGGGCACTGAAGCTTTCTTT
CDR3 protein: CSVVIGQGTEAFF

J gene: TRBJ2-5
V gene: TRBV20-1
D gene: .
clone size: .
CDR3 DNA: TGCAGTGCTACTGGGCTCGGGCCGGAGACCCAGTACTTC
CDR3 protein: CSATGLGPETQYF

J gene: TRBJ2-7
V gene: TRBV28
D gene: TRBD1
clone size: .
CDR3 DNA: TGTGCCAGCAGCTCGGGACAGGCCCCCTACGAGCAGTACTTC
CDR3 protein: CASSSGQAPYEQYF

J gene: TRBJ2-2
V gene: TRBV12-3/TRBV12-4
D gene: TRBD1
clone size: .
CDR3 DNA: TGTGCCAGCGGCGGACAGGGAACCGGGGAGCTGTTTTTT
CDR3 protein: CASGGQGTGELFF

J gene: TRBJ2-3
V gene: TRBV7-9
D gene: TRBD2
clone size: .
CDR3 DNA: TGTGCCAGCAGCACCCGACTAGCGGGGGCGGAGACGCAGTATTTT
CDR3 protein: CASSTRLAGAETQYF

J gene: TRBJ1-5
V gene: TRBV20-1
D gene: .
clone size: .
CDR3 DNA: TGCAGTGCTAGTATTGGCGGTCAGCCCCAGCATTTT
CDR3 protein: CSASIGGQPQHF

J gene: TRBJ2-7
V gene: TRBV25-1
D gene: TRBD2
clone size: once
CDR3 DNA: TGTGCCAGCAGCGGCGGGGGGGCTAAGGACGAGCAGTACTTC
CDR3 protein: CASSGGGAKDEQYF

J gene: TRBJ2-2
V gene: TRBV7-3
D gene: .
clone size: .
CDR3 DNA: TGTGCCAGCAGCTTAAAAGACACCGGGGAGCTGTTTTTT
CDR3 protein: CASSLKDTGELFF

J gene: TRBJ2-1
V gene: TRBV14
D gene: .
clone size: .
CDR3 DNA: TGTGCCAGCAGCCCCCCAGAGACTCTAGTACAGGTGCGTGAGCAGTTCTTC
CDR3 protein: CASSPPETLVQVREQFF

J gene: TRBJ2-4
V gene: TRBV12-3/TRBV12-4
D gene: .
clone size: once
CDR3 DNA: TGTGCCAGCAGCCCCACTGAAGCCAAAAACATTCAGTACTTC
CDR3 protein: CASSPTEAKNIQYF

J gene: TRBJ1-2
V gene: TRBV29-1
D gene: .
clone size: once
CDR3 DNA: TGCAGCGTTGAACCAGGGGCAAGCTATCGGTACACCTTC
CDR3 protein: CSVEPGASYRYTF

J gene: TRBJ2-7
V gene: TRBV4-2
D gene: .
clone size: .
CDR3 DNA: TGTGCCAGCAGCCCATCGGCAGGGGTGCCCTACGAGCAGTACTTC
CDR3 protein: CASSPSAGVPYEQYF

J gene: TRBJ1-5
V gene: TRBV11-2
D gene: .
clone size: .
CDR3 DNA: TGTGCCAGCAGCTTAGTCGGCAGGGTCCCTAATCAGCCCCAGCATTTT
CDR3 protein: CASSLVGRVPNQPQHF

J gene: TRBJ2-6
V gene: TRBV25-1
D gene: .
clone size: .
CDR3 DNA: TGTGCCAGCAGTGAATCGGTGGAGTCATCTGGGGCCAACGTCCTGACTTTC
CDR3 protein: CASSESVESSGANVLTF

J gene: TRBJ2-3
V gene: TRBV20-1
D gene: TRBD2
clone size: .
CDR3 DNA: TGCAGTGCTAGAGAGCGGGGGGGCCGAGATACGCAGTATTTT
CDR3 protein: CSARERGGRDTQYF

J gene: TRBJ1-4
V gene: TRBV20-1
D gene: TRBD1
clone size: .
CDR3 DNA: TGCAGTGCTAGATCGACAGGGGCGGGTAAAAAACTGTTTTTT
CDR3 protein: CSARSTGAGKKLFF

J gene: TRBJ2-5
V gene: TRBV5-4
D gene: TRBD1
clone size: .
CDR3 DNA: TGTGCCAGCAGCCGGACAGGATCGGGAGAGACCCAGTACTTC
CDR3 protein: CASSRTGSGETQYF

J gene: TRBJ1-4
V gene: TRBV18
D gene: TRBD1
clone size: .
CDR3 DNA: TGTGCCAGCTCACCGGGACAGAATGAAAAACTGTTTTTT
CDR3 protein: CASSPGQNEKLFF

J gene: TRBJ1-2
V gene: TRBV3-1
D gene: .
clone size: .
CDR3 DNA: TGTGCCAGCAGCCAAGATGCGGACTACACCTTC
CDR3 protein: CASSQDADYTF

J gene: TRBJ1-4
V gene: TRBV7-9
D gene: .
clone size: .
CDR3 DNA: TGTGCCAGCAGCCTATCAATGAGTGAAAAACTGTTTTTT
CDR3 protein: CASSLSMSEKLFF

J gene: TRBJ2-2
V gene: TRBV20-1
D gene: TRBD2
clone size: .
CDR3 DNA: TGCAGTGCTAGCCAACTAGCGGGTTTCACCGGGGAGCTGTTTTTT
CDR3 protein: CSASQLAGFTGELFF

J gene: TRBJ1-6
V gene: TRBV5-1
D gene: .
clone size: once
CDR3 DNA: TGCGCCAGCAGTTCCGACGGTGGCCGGTCACCCCTCCACTTT
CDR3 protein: CASSSDGGRSPLHF

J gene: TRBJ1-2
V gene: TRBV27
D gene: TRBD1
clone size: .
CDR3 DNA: TGTGCCAGCAGGCCGGGACAGGCCTATGGCTACACCTTC
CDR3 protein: CASRPGQAYGYTF

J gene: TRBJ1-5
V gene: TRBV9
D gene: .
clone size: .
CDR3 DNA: TGTGCCAGCAGCGTAGACGGAGGCAATCAGCCCCAGCATTTT
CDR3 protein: CASSVDGGNQPQHF

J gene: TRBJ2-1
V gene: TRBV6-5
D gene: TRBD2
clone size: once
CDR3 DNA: TGTGCCAGCAGCCGGAGCGGGGGGGCCGGGTATGAGCAGTTCTTC
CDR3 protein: CASSRSGGAGYEQFF

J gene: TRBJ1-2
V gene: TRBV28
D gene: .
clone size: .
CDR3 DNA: TGTGCCAGCAGTTTCAGGAGAGGCTACACCTTC
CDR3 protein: CASSFRRGYTF

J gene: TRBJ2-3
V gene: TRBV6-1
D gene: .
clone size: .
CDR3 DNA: TGTGCCAGCTCGGGCAGGGGCACAGATACGCAGTATTTT
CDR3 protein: CASSGRGTDTQYF

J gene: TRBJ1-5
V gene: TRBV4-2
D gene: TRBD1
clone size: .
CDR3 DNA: TGTGCCAGCAGCCCTGAACGGACAGGGTACAATCAGCCCCAGCATTTT
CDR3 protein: CASSPERTGYNQPQHF

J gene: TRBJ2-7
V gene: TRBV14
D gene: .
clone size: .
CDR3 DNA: TGTGCCAGCAGCCAAATCCTAGGGGCCCCCTACGAGCAGTACTTC
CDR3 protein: CASSQILGAPYEQYF

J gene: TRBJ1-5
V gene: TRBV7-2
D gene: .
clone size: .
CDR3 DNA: TGTGCCAGCAGCTTAGACGCAGGAGGTAATCAGCCCCAGCATTTT
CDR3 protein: CASSLDAGGNQPQHF

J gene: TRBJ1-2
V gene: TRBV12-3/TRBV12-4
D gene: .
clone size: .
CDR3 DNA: TGTGCCAGCAGCAGAGACAGCAAGATCTATGGCTACACCTTC
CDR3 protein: CASSRDSKIYGYTF

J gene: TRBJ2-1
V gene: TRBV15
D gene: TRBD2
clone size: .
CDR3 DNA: TGTGCCACCAGCAGAGATCCCGGGGAGGGCCATGAGCAGTTCTTC
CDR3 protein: CATSRDPGEGHEQFF

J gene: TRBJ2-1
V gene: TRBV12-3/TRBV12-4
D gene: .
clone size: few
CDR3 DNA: TGTGCCAGCAGTCTAGACTATGAGCAGTTCTTC
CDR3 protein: CASSLDYEQFF

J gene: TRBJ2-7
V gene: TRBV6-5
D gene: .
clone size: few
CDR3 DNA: TGTGCCAGCAGTAACACCTACGAGCAGTACTTC
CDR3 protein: CASSNTYEQYF

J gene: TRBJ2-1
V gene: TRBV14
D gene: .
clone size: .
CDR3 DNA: TGTGCCAGCAGCCAAATCGGCCTAGGGGGATTTGGGAATGAGCAGTTCTTC
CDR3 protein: CASSQIGLGGFGNEQFF

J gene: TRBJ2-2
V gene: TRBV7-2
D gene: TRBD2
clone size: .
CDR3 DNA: TGTGCCAGCAGCTCGGGGGGACTAGGCCTCCCCGGGGAGCTGTTTTTT
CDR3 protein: CASSSGGLGLPGELFF

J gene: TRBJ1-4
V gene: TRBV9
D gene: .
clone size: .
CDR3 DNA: TGTGCCAGCAGCCTCCGGGGGGTAGGTGAAAAACTGTTTTTT
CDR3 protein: CASSLRGVGEKLFF

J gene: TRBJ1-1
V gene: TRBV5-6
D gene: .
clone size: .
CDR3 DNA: TGTGCCAGCAGCTTGGCCACGATGAGCACTGAAGCTTTCTTT
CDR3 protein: CASSLATMSTEAFF

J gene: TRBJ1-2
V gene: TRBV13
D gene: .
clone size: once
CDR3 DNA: TGTGCCAGCAGCTTATTGCGGGCTGGCTACACCTTC
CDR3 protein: CASSLLRAGYTF